Listed below are T cell receptor beta chains from one sample, sequenced in a study of blood T cell repertoires in COVID-19. TCRdb's copy holds only in-frame clones and misses some; the assay was immunoSEQ multiplex PCR. In the table there are fewer than 100,000 clones, around 86% of which are singletons. The sequenced sample consisted of peripheral blood. The source is a man aged 55 to 70 with acute or convalescent COVID-19. Both conserved end residues are part of each CDR3. Each record gives: clone size, J gene, V gene, D gene, CDR3 protein, CDR3 DNA. A D gene is named only where the DNA matches it firmly. Clone size is shown for a subset of rows, as once, few, many or a class of expanded clone.

clone_size: .; j_call: TRBJ2-5; v_call: TRBV3-1/TRBV3-2; d_call: .; cdr3_aa: CASSVQETQYF; cdr3_nt: TGTGCCAGCAGCGTACAAGAGACCCAGTACTTC
clone_size: once; j_call: TRBJ2-1; v_call: TRBV5-4; d_call: TRBD1; cdr3_aa: CASSSGQASSYNEQFF; cdr3_nt: TGTGCCAGCAGCTCGGGACAGGCGAGCTCCTACAATGAGCAGTTCTTC
clone_size: .; j_call: TRBJ2-7; v_call: TRBV5-1; d_call: TRBD2; cdr3_aa: CASSLMGGGYEQYF; cdr3_nt: TGCGCCAGCAGCTTGATGGGCGGGGGGTACGAGCAGTACTTC
clone_size: once; j_call: TRBJ1-6; v_call: TRBV4-2; d_call: .; cdr3_aa: CASSQGAGNGGSPLHF; cdr3_nt: TGTGCCAGCAGCCAAGGCGCCGGGAATGGAGGTTCACCCCTCCACTTT
clone_size: .; j_call: TRBJ1-1; v_call: TRBV29-1; d_call: .; cdr3_aa: CSVDRVSEAFF; cdr3_nt: TGCAGCGTTGACAGGGTGTCTGAAGCTTTCTTT
clone_size: .; j_call: TRBJ2-5; v_call: TRBV7-2; d_call: .; cdr3_aa: CASSHRQGGEGTQYF; cdr3_nt: TGTGCCAGCAGCCACCGCCAGGGAGGAGAAGGGACCCAGTACTTC
clone_size: few; j_call: TRBJ2-1; v_call: TRBV5-5; d_call: TRBD2; cdr3_aa: CASLHRLAGEEQFF; cdr3_nt: TGTGCCAGCCTTCACCGACTAGCGGGAGAAGAGCAGTTCTTC
clone_size: .; j_call: TRBJ2-1; v_call: TRBV5-1; d_call: TRBD2; cdr3_aa: CASSLVAGIISGEQFF; cdr3_nt: TGCGCCAGCAGCTTGGTAGCGGGAATCATATCGGGAGAGCAGTTCTTC
clone_size: .; j_call: TRBJ2-2; v_call: TRBV19; d_call: .; cdr3_aa: CASQRAGELFF; cdr3_nt: TGTGCCAGTCAGAGGGCCGGGGAGCTGTTTTTT
clone_size: few; j_call: TRBJ2-7; v_call: TRBV6-5; d_call: TRBD1; cdr3_aa: CASSPRQGASYEQYF; cdr3_nt: TGTGCCAGCAGTCCCCGGCAGGGGGCCTCCTACGAGCAGTACTTC
clone_size: .; j_call: TRBJ2-7; v_call: TRBV6-5; d_call: .; cdr3_aa: CASTWGTDAYEQYF; cdr3_nt: TGTGCCAGCACCTGGGGGACTGACGCCTACGAGCAGTACTTC
clone_size: .; j_call: TRBJ2-1; v_call: TRBV18; d_call: .; cdr3_aa: CASSPVRAGDEQFF; cdr3_nt: TGTGCCAGCTCACCGGTACGGGCCGGGGATGAGCAGTTCTTC
clone_size: .; j_call: TRBJ2-1; v_call: TRBV5-1; d_call: TRBD2; cdr3_aa: CASSLLAGSYNEQFF; cdr3_nt: TGCGCCAGCAGCCTACTAGCGGGAAGCTACAATGAGCAGTTCTTC
clone_size: many; j_call: TRBJ1-6; v_call: TRBV21-1; d_call: .; cdr3_aa: CASTLRGRAPLHF; cdr3_nt: TGTGCCAGCACTCTCAGGGGTAGAGCACCCCTCCACTTT
clone_size: once; j_call: TRBJ2-2; v_call: TRBV6-5; d_call: TRBD1; cdr3_aa: CASRGTGFSTGELFF; cdr3_nt: TGTGCCAGCAGAGGGACAGGGTTCAGCACCGGGGAGCTGTTTTTT
clone_size: .; j_call: TRBJ2-5; v_call: TRBV4-1; d_call: TRBD2; cdr3_aa: CASSKGLAEETQYF; cdr3_nt: TGCGCCAGCAGCAAGGGACTAGCGGAGGAGACCCAGTACTTC
clone_size: .; j_call: TRBJ1-2; v_call: TRBV9; d_call: .; cdr3_aa: CASSASDGYTF; cdr3_nt: TGTGCCAGCAGCGCCAGCGATGGCTACACCTTC
clone_size: .; j_call: TRBJ2-7; v_call: TRBV5-4; d_call: TRBD1; cdr3_aa: CASSHRDSYEQYF; cdr3_nt: TGTGCCAGCAGCCACCGGGACAGTTACGAGCAGTACTTC
clone_size: .; j_call: TRBJ1-6; v_call: TRBV5-5; d_call: .; cdr3_aa: CASSASGSYNSPLHF; cdr3_nt: TGTGCCAGCAGTGCCTCGGGGTCCTATAATTCACCCCTCCACTTT
clone_size: .; j_call: TRBJ2-2; v_call: TRBV2; d_call: TRBD2; cdr3_aa: CASGLANTGELFF; cdr3_nt: TGTGCCAGCGGACTAGCGAACACCGGGGAGCTGTTTTTT
clone_size: .; j_call: TRBJ2-1; v_call: TRBV29-1; d_call: .; cdr3_aa: CSVEGGRESYNEQFF; cdr3_nt: TGCAGCGTTGAAGGTGGGCGGGAATCCTACAATGAGCAGTTCTTC
clone_size: .; j_call: TRBJ1-4; v_call: TRBV2; d_call: .; cdr3_aa: CASSGRGNEKLFF; cdr3_nt: TGTGCCAGCAGTGGCAGGGGTAATGAAAAACTGTTTTTT
clone_size: .; j_call: TRBJ1-4; v_call: TRBV11-2; d_call: TRBD1; cdr3_aa: CASSFESDRGYKLFF; cdr3_nt: TGTGCCAGCAGCTTCGAGTCGGACAGGGGATACAAACTGTTTTTT
clone_size: .; j_call: TRBJ1-2; v_call: TRBV6-5; d_call: .; cdr3_aa: CASWGLGYGYTF; cdr3_nt: TGTGCCAGCTGGGGACTAGGCTATGGCTACACCTTC
clone_size: .; j_call: TRBJ2-7; v_call: TRBV5-4; d_call: .; cdr3_aa: CASSRDNTYEQYF; cdr3_nt: TGTGCCAGCAGTCGGGACAATACCTACGAGCAGTACTTC
clone_size: .; j_call: TRBJ2-3; v_call: TRBV6-5; d_call: .; cdr3_aa: CASSHSPDTQYF; cdr3_nt: TGTGCCAGCAGCCACTCCCCAGATACGCAGTATTTT
clone_size: .; j_call: TRBJ1-1; v_call: TRBV19; d_call: TRBD1; cdr3_aa: CASTSGSGQLNTEAFF; cdr3_nt: TGTGCCAGTACCTCCGGGTCGGGACAGTTGAACACTGAAGCTTTCTTT
clone_size: once; j_call: TRBJ2-5; v_call: TRBV6-6; d_call: .; cdr3_aa: CASSRHSLGEETQYF; cdr3_nt: TGTGCCAGCAGTCGGCACTCCCTAGGAGAGGAGACCCAGTACTTC
clone_size: .; j_call: TRBJ2-3; v_call: TRBV2; d_call: TRBD2; cdr3_aa: CASQGLAGNTDTQYF; cdr3_nt: TGTGCCAGCCAGGGACTAGCGGGCAACACAGATACGCAGTATTTT
clone_size: .; j_call: TRBJ2-3; v_call: TRBV4-3; d_call: TRBD2; cdr3_aa: CASSLSSGDGTDTQYF; cdr3_nt: TGCGCCAGCAGCCTGAGTAGCGGGGATGGCACAGATACGCAGTATTTT
clone_size: .; j_call: TRBJ2-5; v_call: TRBV30; d_call: TRBD1; cdr3_aa: CAWGTVQETQYF; cdr3_nt: TGTGCCTGGGGGACAGTTCAAGAGACCCAGTACTTC
clone_size: .; j_call: TRBJ2-5; v_call: TRBV10-1; d_call: TRBD1; cdr3_aa: CASSEWDRGETQYF; cdr3_nt: TGCGCCAGCAGTGAGTGGGACAGGGGAGAGACCCAGTACTTC
clone_size: .; j_call: TRBJ2-5; v_call: TRBV3-1/TRBV3-2; d_call: TRBD2; cdr3_aa: CASSQGAGGYQETQYF; cdr3_nt: TGTGCCAGCAGCCAAGGTGCGGGGGGGTACCAAGAGACCCAGTACTTC
clone_size: .; j_call: TRBJ2-2; v_call: TRBV19; d_call: TRBD1; cdr3_aa: CASSHRGQGGELFF; cdr3_nt: TGTGCCAGTAGTCACAGGGGGCAGGGCGGGGAGCTGTTTTTT
clone_size: .; j_call: TRBJ2-5; v_call: TRBV5-5; d_call: TRBD2; cdr3_aa: CASSLELAGGYTGTQYF; cdr3_nt: TGTGCCAGCAGCTTGGAGCTAGCGGGGGGGTACACCGGGACCCAGTACTTC
clone_size: few; j_call: TRBJ1-5; v_call: TRBV7-8; d_call: .; cdr3_aa: CATGVHQPQHF; cdr3_nt: TGTGCCACGGGTGTGCATCAGCCCCAGCATTTT
clone_size: .; j_call: TRBJ2-7; v_call: TRBV12-3/TRBV12-4; d_call: .; cdr3_aa: CASSLHEGVKQYF; cdr3_nt: TGTGCCAGCAGTTTACACGAGGGGGTGAAGCAGTACTTC
clone_size: .; j_call: TRBJ2-3; v_call: TRBV5-1; d_call: TRBD2; cdr3_aa: CASSSRTSGRAKTDTQYF; cdr3_nt: TGCGCCAGCAGCTCCAGGACTAGCGGGAGGGCCAAAACAGATACGCAGTATTTT
clone_size: .; j_call: TRBJ1-1; v_call: TRBV30; d_call: TRBD1; cdr3_aa: CAWSANPGQGLAEAFF; cdr3_nt: TGTGCCTGGAGTGCAAACCCGGGACAGGGGTTGGCTGAAGCTTTCTTT
clone_size: once; j_call: TRBJ2-1; v_call: TRBV6-5; d_call: TRBD1; cdr3_aa: CASTADRSVFQEQFF; cdr3_nt: TGTGCCAGCACCGCGGACAGGTCGGTTTTCCAAGAGCAGTTCTTC
clone_size: .; j_call: TRBJ1-6; v_call: TRBV30; d_call: .; cdr3_aa: CAWSVEGAVNSPLHF; cdr3_nt: TGTGCCTGGAGTGTAGAGGGTGCGGTTAATTCACCCCTCCACTTT